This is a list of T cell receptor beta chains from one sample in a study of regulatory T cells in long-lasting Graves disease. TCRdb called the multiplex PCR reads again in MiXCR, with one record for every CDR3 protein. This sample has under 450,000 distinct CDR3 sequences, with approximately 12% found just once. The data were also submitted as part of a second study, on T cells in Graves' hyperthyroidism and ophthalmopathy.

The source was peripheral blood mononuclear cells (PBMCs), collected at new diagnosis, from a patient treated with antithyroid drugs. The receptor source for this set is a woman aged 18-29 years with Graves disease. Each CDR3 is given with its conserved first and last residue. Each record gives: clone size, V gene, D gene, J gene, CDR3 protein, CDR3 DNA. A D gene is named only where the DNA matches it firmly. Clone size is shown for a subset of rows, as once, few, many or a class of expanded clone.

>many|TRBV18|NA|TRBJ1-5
CASSLFKDRNQPQHF
TGTGCCAGCTCACTATTTAAAGACCGCAATCAGCCCCAGCATTTT
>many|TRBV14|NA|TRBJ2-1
CASSPGLTRSYNEQFF
TGTGCCAGCAGCCCGGGACTCACGCGCTCCTACAATGAGCAGTTCTTC
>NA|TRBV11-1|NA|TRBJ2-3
CASSQAPGLSYASSTDTQYF
TGTGCCAGCAGCCAGGCACCGGGACTCTCCTATGCCTCTAGCACAGATACGCAGTATTTT
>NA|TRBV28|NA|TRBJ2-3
CASSLLGATDTQYF
TGTGCCAGCAGTTTACTGGGAGCCACAGATACGCAGTATTTT
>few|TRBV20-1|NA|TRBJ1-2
CSARRPQFGGYTF
TGCAGTGCTAGACGGCCCCAGTTCGGAGGCTACACCTTC
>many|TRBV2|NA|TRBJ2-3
CASSDMVRRMRDTQYF
TGTGCCAGCAGTGATATGGTGCGGAGGATGAGAGATACGCAGTATTTT
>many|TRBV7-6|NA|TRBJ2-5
CASRPGGSQETQYF
TGTGCCAGCAGGCCCGGCGGATCCCAAGAGACCCAGTACTTC
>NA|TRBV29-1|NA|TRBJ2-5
CSVGTRLAGTQYF
TGCAGCGTGGGGACCCGGCTTGCGGGGACCCAGTACTTC
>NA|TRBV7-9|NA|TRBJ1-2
CASTPAAYGYTF
TGTGCCAGCACCCCGGCAGCGTATGGCTACACCTTC
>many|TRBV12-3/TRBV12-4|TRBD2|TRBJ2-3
CASTELKAGPDTQYF
TGTGCCAGCACCGAACTTAAAGCGGGACCAGATACGCAGTATTTT
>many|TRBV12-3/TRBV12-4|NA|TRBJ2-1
CASSFALLQPYNEQFF
TGTGCCAGCAGTTTCGCCTTACTTCAACCCTACAATGAGCAGTTCTTC
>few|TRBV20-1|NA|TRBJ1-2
CSASRPREVLRRRGYTF
TGCAGTGCTAGTCGTCCCCGAGAGGTCCTCCGCAGGCGCGGCTACACCTTC
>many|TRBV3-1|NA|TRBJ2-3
CASSLIDTQYF
TGTGCCAGCAGCCTTATAGATACGCAGTATTTT
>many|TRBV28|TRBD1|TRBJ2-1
CASTADRRYNEQFF
TGTGCCAGCACCGCGGACAGGAGATACAATGAGCAGTTCTTC
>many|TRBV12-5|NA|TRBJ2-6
CASGLVGFSSSGANVLTF
TGTGCTAGTGGTTTGGTCGGGTTTTCCAGCTCTGGGGCCAACGTCCTGACTTTC
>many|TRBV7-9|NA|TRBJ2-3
CASSHPGAASTDTQYF
TGTGCCAGCAGCCACCCGGGAGCCGCCAGCACAGATACGCAGTATTTT
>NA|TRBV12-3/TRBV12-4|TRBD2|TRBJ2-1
CANTASGVEDNEQFF
TGTGCCAACACAGCGAGCGGGGTGGAAGACAATGAGCAGTTCTTC
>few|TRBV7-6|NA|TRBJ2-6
CASTYTGGAGANVLTF
TGTGCCAGCACCTATACTGGGGGAGCTGGGGCCAACGTCCTGACTTTC
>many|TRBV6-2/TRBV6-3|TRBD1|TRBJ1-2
CASSYSDRGYGYTF
TGTGCCAGCAGTTACTCAGACAGGGGCTATGGCTACACCTTC
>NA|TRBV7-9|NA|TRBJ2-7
CASSPGGKGNEQYF
TGTGCCAGCAGCCCCGGGGGTAAAGGTAACGAGCAGTACTTC
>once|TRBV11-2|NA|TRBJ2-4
CASSGWEIANNTQYF
TGTGCCAGCAGCGGATGGGAGATAGCCAACAACACTCAGTACTTC
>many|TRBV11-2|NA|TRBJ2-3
CASISGYTNTQYF
TGTGCCAGCATCAGCGGGTATACAAATACGCAGTATTTT
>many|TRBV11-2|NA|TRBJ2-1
CASSLVSGTGNEQFF
TGTGCCAGCAGCTTAGTCTCGGGGACGGGGAATGAGCAGTTCTTC
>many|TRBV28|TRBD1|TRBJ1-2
CASSLPTGALGDGYTF
TGTGCCAGCAGTTTACCTACAGGGGCCCTCGGGGATGGCTACACCTTC
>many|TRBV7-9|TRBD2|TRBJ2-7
CASSASGIAYEQYF
TGTGCCAGCAGCGCTAGCGGGATCGCCTACGAGCAGTACTTC
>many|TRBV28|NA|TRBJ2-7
CASSLSNEQYF
TGTGCCAGCAGTTTATCGAACGAGCAGTACTTC
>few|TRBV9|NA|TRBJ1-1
CASSQSGGRLKNTEAFF
TGTGCCAGCAGTCAGAGCGGGGGGCGATTGAAGAACACTGAAGCTTTCTTT
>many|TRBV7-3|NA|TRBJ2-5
CASSPTVGAGVWETQYF
TGTGCCAGCAGCCCTACTGTGGGGGCGGGAGTATGGGAGACCCAGTACTTC
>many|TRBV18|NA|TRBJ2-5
CASSPSAREETQYF
TGTGCCAGCTCACCATCAGCTCGAGAGGAGACCCAGTACTTC
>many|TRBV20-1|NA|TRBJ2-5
CSARALGRETQYF
TGCAGTGCTAGAGCCCTGGGCAGGGAGACCCAGTACTTC
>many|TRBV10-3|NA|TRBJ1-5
CATGPQPQHF
TGTGCCACCGGCCCCCAGCCCCAGCATTTT
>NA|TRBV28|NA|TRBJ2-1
CASTDTSLSYNEQFF
TGTGCCAGCACCGATACTAGCCTTAGCTACAATGAGCAGTTCTTC
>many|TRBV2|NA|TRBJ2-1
CASSHDRSSYNEQFF
TGTGCCAGCAGTCACGACAGAAGCTCCTACAATGAGCAGTTCTTC
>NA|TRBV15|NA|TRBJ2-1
CATSRSREARPYNEQFF
TGTGCCACCAGCAGATCCCGCGAGGCACGGCCTTACAATGAGCAGTTCTTC
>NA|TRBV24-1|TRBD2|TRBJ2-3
CATSGAGRAWGTDTQYF
TGTGCCACCAGTGGAGCAGGGAGGGCTTGGGGCACAGATACGCAGTATTTT
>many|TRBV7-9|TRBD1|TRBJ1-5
CASSPGGYSNQPQHF
TGTGCCAGCAGTCCAGGGGGGTATAGCAATCAGCCCCAGCATTTT
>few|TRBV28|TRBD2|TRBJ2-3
CASSFDREAGGLTDTQYF
TGTGCCAGCAGTTTTGATAGGGAGGCGGGAGGGCTAACAGATACGCAGTATTTT
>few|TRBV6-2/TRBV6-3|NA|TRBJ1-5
CASSGGAYSNQPQHF
TGTGCCAGCAGCGGCGGGGCATATAGCAATCAGCCCCAGCATTTT
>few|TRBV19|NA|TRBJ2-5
CASSGVPGTQYF
TGTGCCAGTAGTGGTGTCCCGGGAACCCAGTACTTC
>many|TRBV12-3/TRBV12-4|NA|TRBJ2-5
CASSFWGQETQYF
TGTGCCAGCAGCTTCTGGGGCCAAGAGACCCAGTACTTC
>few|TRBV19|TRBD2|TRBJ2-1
CASSKRGLAGGWYNEQFF
TGTGCCAGTAGTAAAAGGGGACTAGCGGGAGGTTGGTACAATGAGCAGTTCTTC
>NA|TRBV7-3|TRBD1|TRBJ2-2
CASSLKPPSTGSHSGELFF
TGTGCCAGCAGCTTAAAACCCCCTTCGACAGGGTCGCACTCCGGGGAGCTGTTTTTT
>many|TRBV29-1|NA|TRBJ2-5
CSVVASMAQETQYF
TGCAGCGTTGTGGCTAGCATGGCCCAAGAGACCCAGTACTTC
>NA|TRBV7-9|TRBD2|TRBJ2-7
CASNSAAPSGVTYERYF
TGTGCCAGCAACTCAGCTGCCCCTAGCGGGGTGACCTACGAGCGGTACTTC
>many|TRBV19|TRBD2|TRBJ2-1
CASSIWASGEQFF
TGTGCCAGTAGTATCTGGGCTAGCGGGGAGCAGTTCTTC